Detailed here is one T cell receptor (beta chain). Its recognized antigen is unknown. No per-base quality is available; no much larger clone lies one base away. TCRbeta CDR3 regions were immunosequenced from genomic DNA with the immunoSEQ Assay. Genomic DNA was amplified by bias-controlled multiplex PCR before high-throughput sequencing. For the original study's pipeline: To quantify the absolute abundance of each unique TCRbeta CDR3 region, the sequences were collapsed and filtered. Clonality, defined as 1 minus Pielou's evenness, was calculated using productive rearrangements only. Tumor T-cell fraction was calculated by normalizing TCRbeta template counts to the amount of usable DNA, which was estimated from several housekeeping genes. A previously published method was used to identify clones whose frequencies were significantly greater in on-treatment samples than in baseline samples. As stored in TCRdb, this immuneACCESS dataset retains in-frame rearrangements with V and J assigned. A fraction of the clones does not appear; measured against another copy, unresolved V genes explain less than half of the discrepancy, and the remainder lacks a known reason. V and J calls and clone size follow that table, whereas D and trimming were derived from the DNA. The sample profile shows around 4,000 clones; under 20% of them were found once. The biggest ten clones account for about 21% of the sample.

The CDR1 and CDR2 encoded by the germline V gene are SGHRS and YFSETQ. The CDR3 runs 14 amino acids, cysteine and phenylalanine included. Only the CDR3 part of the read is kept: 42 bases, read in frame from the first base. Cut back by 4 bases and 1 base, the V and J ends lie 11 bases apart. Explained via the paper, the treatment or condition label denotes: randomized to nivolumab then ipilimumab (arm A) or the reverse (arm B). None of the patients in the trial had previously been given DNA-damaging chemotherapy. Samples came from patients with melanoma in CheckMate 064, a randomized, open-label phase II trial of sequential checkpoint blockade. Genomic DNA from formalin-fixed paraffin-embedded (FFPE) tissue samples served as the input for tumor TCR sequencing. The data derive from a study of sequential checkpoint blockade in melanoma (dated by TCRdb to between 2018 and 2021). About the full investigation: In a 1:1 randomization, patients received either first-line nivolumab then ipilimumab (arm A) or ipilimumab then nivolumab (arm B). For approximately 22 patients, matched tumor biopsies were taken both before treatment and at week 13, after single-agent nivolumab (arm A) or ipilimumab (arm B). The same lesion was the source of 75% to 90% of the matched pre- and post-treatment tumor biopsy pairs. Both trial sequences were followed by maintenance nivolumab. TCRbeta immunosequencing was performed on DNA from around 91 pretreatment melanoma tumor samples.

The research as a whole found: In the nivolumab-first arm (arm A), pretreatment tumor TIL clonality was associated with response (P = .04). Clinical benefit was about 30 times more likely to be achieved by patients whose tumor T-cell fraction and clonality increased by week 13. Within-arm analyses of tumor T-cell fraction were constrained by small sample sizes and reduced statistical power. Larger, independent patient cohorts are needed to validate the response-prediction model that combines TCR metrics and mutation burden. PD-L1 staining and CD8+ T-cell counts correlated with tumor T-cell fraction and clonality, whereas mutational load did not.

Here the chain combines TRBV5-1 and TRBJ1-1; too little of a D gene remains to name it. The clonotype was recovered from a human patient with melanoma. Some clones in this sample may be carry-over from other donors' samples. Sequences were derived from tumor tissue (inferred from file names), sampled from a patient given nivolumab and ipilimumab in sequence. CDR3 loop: CASSTGPANTEAFF. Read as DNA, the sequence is TGCGCCAGCAGCACCGGACCGGCGAACACTGAAGCTTTCTTT.